A single sample is the source of the 14 T cell receptor beta chains below, sequenced in a study of T cell repertoires in cytomegalovirus infection. In TCRdb, the reads were re-called with MiXCR into one record per CDR3 protein. The sample lists under 200,000 distinct CDR3 sequences; roughly 9% were seen once. The material sequenced was PBMCs. The source is a human donor in good health (CMV status not recorded). Some clones in this sample may be carry-over from other donors' samples.

The chain employs TRBV28 and TRBJ2-5; no firm D call. The CDR3 is 12 residues long. V was cut by 4 bases and J by 5 bases, with 8 bases left in between. From germline, CDR1 is MDHEN and CDR2 SYDVKM. The CDR3 nucleotides read TGTGCCAGCAGTTCCCTGATGGAGACCCAGTACTTC. Encoded protein: CASSSLMETQYF. The full variable domain, with the rest looked up from reference TRBV28 and TRBJ2-5, is DVKVTQSSRYLVKRTGEKVFLECVQDMDHENMFWYRQDPGLGLRLIYFSYDVKMKEKGDIPEGYSVSREKKERFSLILESASTNQTSMYLCASSSLMETQYFGPGTRLLVL.

This clonotype was recorded at least ten times. CDR3: CASSFRQEDNEQFF. The CDR3 DNA reads TGTGCCAGCAGTTTCAGACAGGAGGACAATGAGCAGTTCTTC. The rearrangement joins TRBV28 to TRBJ2-1; TRBD1 is a possible D gene (6 bases). V dropped 3 bases and J dropped 5 bases, with 11 bases sitting between them. The CDR3 is made up of 14 amino acids. Germline CDR1 reads MDHEN; CDR2 reads SYDVKM.

A word on this clonotype: One junction end does not reproduce the germline sequence, and a read error may be involved. The chain recombines TRBV7-2 with TRBJ2-1; tentatively, D is TRBD2 (5 bases). The germline V gene encodes CDR1 SGHTA and CDR2 FQGNSA. There are 11 residues in the CDR3. This chain's CDR3 is CASNLAREQFF. As DNA, the CDR3 is TGTGCCAGCAACTTAGCGAGGGAGCAGTTCTTC.

The chain links TRBV16 to TRBJ2-7; D possibly corresponds to TRBD1 (7 bases). The V gene lost 0 bases and the J gene lost 8 bases, with 20 bases spanning the gap. Per the germline V gene, CDR1 is KGHSY and CDR2 is FQNENV. The CDR3 extends over 16 amino acids. DNA of the CDR3: TGTGCCAGCAGCCAATCGGGCGGGACAGACCTTATAAAGCAGTACTTC. This codes for CASSQSGGTDLIKQYF.

This clonotype occurred a few times. This sequence joins TRBV28 and TRBJ1-1; D is unclear. Germline assignment: CDR1 MDHEN and CDR2 SYDVKM. Trimming took 5 bases from V and 0 from J, leaving 16 bases between them. This CDR3 contains 16 residues. The CDR3 loop is CASSPLGGPVNTEAFF. In DNA, the CDR3 is TGTGCCAGCAGTCCCCTAGGAGGGCCGGTGAACACTGAAGCTTTCTTT.

This clonotype was seen repeatedly, ten times or more. The chain uses TRBV11-2 and TRBJ1-2; D is undetermined. In germline, CDR1 is SGHAT, CDR2 FQNNGV. This CDR3 is 20 amino acids long. With 5 bases removed from V and 4 bases from J, the gap between germline ends came to 32 bases. CDR3 sequence reads: CASSPLNEQRKHPSSYGYTF. The CDR3 DNA follows: TGTGCCAGCAGCCCATTAAACGAACAGCGTAAGCATCCATCCAGCTATGGCTACACCTTC.

This clonotype has a handful of counts. The chain joins TRBV28 to TRBJ2-3; 13 bases are a match to TRBD2. Trimming removed 4 bases from V and 5 bases from J; junction bases left unmatched: 6. The CDR3 loop spans 16 amino acids. The germline gives CDR1 MDHEN, CDR2 SYDVKM. CDR3 in amino acids: CASSSGTSGARDTQYF. CDR3 sequence (DNA): TGTGCCAGCAGTTCCGGGACTAGCGGGGCCAGAGATACGCAGTATTTT.

This clonotype occurred many times. The rearrangement uses TRBV7-8 and TRBJ2-1, with D possibly matching TRBD2 (6 bases). Looked up from germline, CDR1 is SGHVS and CDR2 is FQNEAQ. V lost 5 bases and J lost 7, with 18 bases in between. The CDR3 sequence is 15 residues long. This chain's CDR3 is CASSPGAFLGNEQFF. The DNA of the CDR3 is TGTGCCAGCAGCCCGGGAGCCTTTTTAGGGAATGAGCAGTTCTTC.

At least ten counts were recorded for this clonotype. The J gene is TRBJ1-5, the V gene TRBV28, with D tentatively TRBD1 (5 bases). The CDR3 consists of 14 residues. V was clipped by 6 bases and J by 1 base, with 10 bases between them. Germline loops: CDR1 MDHEN, CDR2 SYDVKM. CDR3 region: CASRIDSSNQPQHF. In nucleotides, the CDR3 is TGTGCCAGCAGAATAGACAGCAGCAATCAGCCCCAGCATTTT.

The chain employs TRBV6-6 and TRBJ2-3, with TRBD2 matching 13 bases. The V segment lost 6 bases and the J segment 8 bases; nucleotides outside the gene matches: 8. CDR3 length: 15 residues. Germline CDR1 MNHNY, CDR2 SVGAGI (reference sequence). This chain's CDR3 is CASSQLAGGFGTQYF. The DNA for the CDR3 is TGTGCCAGCAGCCAACTAGCGGGGGGGTTTGGTACGCAGTATTTT.

This clonotype turned up a few times. This chain joins TRBV29-1 and TRBJ2-7; 10 nucleotides match TRBD1. CDR3 size: 14 residues. The junction had 7 bases not matched to a gene; V was cut back by 3 bases and J by 5 bases. CDR1 is SQVTM and CDR2 is ANQGSEA in the germline V gene. CDR3 nucleotides: TGCAGCGTTGAGAGGGGGACAGGGGCTAACGAGCAGTACTTC. As protein: CSVERGTGANEQYF.

This clonotype was counted ten times or more. This chain links TRBV7-2 with TRBJ2-1; D uncertain. V was shortened by 3 bases and J by 5 bases, with 11 bases between the two germline ends. The CDR3 totals 14 residues. Per germline, CDR1 SGHTA and CDR2 FQGNSA. Written as DNA, the CDR3 is TGTGCCAGCAGCTTGGAACCCCCCCACAATGAGCAGTTCTTC. It encodes CASSLEPPHNEQFF.

This clonotype was counted many times. This chain links TRBV6-2 or TRBV6-3 with TRBJ2-1; 12 positions match TRBD1. Germline V gene sequence: CDR1 MNHEY, CDR2 SVGEGT. The CDR3 is 16 residues long. J gave up 9 bases and V 7 bases, and 13 bases lay outside the gene matches. The CDR3 region is CASNQGVGQGAIEQFF. In DNA form, the CDR3 reads TGTGCCAGCAACCAAGGCGTGGGACAGGGGGCTATTGAGCAGTTCTTC.

The chain uses TRBV20-1 and TRBJ1-1; 7 bases are shared with TRBD1. Per the germline V gene, CDR1 is DFQATT and CDR2 is SNEGSKA (reference sequence). With V trimmed by 2 bases and J by 0 bases, 9 bases remained unmatched. The CDR3 runs 16 residues. The CDR3 nucleotides are TGCAGTGCTAGACTTGGACAGGCGATGCTGAACACTGAAGCTTTCTTT. Translating it yields CSARLGQAMLNTEAFF.